The 20 T cell receptor beta chains reported below all come from one sample, sequenced in a study of control samples from healthy donors and cancer patients. The method was immunoSEQ multiplex PCR; TCRdb's version includes in-frame clones alone and lacks a portion of them. The data hold under 150,000 clones, with roughly 95% observed a single time. What was sequenced was blood. Source of these receptors: a young man in good health.

The DNA for the CDR3 is TGTGCCAGTAGTATAGGGGGGTCGGGCGCTCAGCCCCAGCATTTT. Translated, it gives CASSIGGSGAQPQHF. The chain couples TRBV19 to TRBJ1-5; maybe TRBD1 (5 bases). The CDR3 contains 15 residues. Germline assignment: CDR1 LNHDA and CDR2 SQIVND (reference sequence). Trimming shortened V by 1 base and J by 6 bases, and 13 bases separated the two germline ends.

Regarding this clone: Different DNA sequences within this sample yield the same CDR3. The DNA of the CDR3 is TGTGCCAGCAGTTTGCTCTCTGGAAACACCATATATTTT. This translates into CASSLLSGNTIYF. V is TRBV28 and J is TRBJ1-3; the D is unclear. V was clipped by 3 bases and J by 0 bases, with 3 bases between them. CDR3 length: 13 amino acids. Per germline, CDR1 MDHEN and CDR2 SYDVKM.

Only one count was recorded for this clone. This chain joins TRBV5-1 and TRBJ2-3, with a weak D call TRBD1 (5 bases). The V and J ends lost 4 bases and 0 bases respectively, with 12 bases between them. This CDR3 has 15 residues. The germline V gene encodes CDR1 SGHRS and CDR2 YFSETQ. The CDR3 DNA is TGCGCCAGCAGCCTACAGGTTCCTAGCACAGATACGCAGTATTTT. Amino acids: CASSLQVPSTDTQYF.

The chain carries TRBV5-1 and TRBJ2-3, with 8 bases fitting TRBD2. The CDR3 sequence is 16 residues long. Germline CDR1 is SGHRS and CDR2 is YFSETQ. J was trimmed by 2 bases and V by 4 bases; bases with no gene match: 9. The CDR3 DNA reads as TGCGCCAGCAGCCCCAGGGTAGCGGGGAACACAGATACGCAGTATTTT. It yields the protein CASSPRVAGNTDTQYF. Filled out from reference TRBV5-1 and TRBJ2-3, the complete variable domain reads KAGVTQTPRYLIKTRGQQVTLSCSPISGHRSVSWYQQTPGQGLQFLFEYFSETQRNKGNFPGRFSGRQFSNSRSEMNVSTLELGDSALYLCASSPRVAGNTDTQYFGPGTRLTVL.

This clone was counted once. The chain joins TRBV5-1 to TRBJ1-2; 7 bases are shared with TRBD1. The V segment lost 3 bases and the J segment 4 bases; nucleotides outside the gene matches: 15. Looked up from germline, CDR1 is SGHRS and CDR2 is YFSETQ. This CDR3 region has 17 residues. This chain's CDR3 is CASSSEFSGGSPYGYTF. Here the CDR3 DNA reads TGCGCCAGCAGCTCCGAGTTCTCAGGGGGTTCGCCCTATGGCTACACCTTC.

This sequence joins TRBV6-5 and TRBJ1-1; no firm D call. The CDR3 sequence is 12 residues long. Germline values: CDR1 MNHEY, CDR2 SVGAGI. V dropped 0 bases and J dropped 7 bases, with 6 bases sitting between them. The CDR3 sequence is CASSYSGSEAFF. The CDR3 DNA sequence: TGTGCCAGCAGTTACTCAGGGAGTGAAGCTTTCTTT.

The chain couples TRBV5-6 to TRBJ2-2; 7 nucleotides line up with TRBD1. With 7 bases clipped from V and 6 bases from J, the junction kept 12 bases outside the gene matches. Germline lookup yields CDR1 SGHDT and CDR2 YYEEEE. The CDR3 is 15 amino acids. CDR3 protein: CASERVRGMAGELFF. CDR3 bases: TGTGCCAGCGAAAGGGTCAGGGGGATGGCCGGGGAGCTGTTTTTT.

The CDR3, as DNA: TGCGCCAGCAGCTCGACAGGGATCGACGAGCAGTTCTTC. Translated, it gives CASSSTGIDEQFF. The V call is TRBV5-1, the J call TRBJ2-1; TRBD1 matches at 7 bases. Trimming removed 3 bases from V and 10 bases from J; junction bases left unmatched: 7. CDR1 and CDR2 from the germline V gene are SGHRS and YFSETQ. The CDR3 has 13 amino acids.

The chain carries TRBV5-6 and TRBJ1-2; D is possibly TRBD1 (5 bases). CDR1 and CDR2 from the germline V gene are SGHDT and YYEEEE. The V end lost 4 bases, the J end lost 8 bases, and 15 bases lay between the germline ends. The CDR3 runs 13 residues. The CDR3 region is CASSRTRGEGYTF. In DNA form, the CDR3 reads TGTGCCAGCAGCAGGACAAGGGGTGAGGGCTACACCTTC.

The chain is built from TRBV7-6 and TRBJ2-7; TRBD1 agrees at 9 bases. Germline lookup yields CDR1 SGHVS and CDR2 FNYEAQ. CDR3 length: 18 residues. Germline trimming cut 2 bases from V and 0 bases from J; bases unmatched to any gene: 11. The CDR3 here is CASSLSPEGQGSSYEQYF. CDR3 bases: TGTGCCAGCAGCTTATCGCCCGAAGGACAGGGGAGCTCCTACGAGCAGTACTTC.

This chain links TRBV19 with TRBJ1-6, with no clear D. The CDR3 has 13 amino acids. Germline lookup yields CDR1 LNHDA and CDR2 SQIVND (reference sequence). Deletions cut 1 base from V and 9 bases from J, with 7 bases between. The CDR3 is CASSIAGPSPLHF. For the CDR3, the DNA is TGTGCCAGTAGTATAGCTGGGCCTTCACCCCTCCACTTT.

Note on this clone: This CDR3 is also generated by other DNA sequences in the sample. The V gene is TRBV7-2, the J gene TRBJ2-5; D gene ambiguous. CDR1 is SGHTA, CDR2 FQGNSA, per germline. The CDR3 is 14 amino acids. V lost 0 bases to trimming and J lost 3 bases, with 8 bases between them. This CDR3 is CASSLAGQKETQYF. For the CDR3, the DNA is TGTGCCAGCAGCTTAGCAGGGCAGAAAGAGACCCAGTACTTC.

The CDR3 DNA reads TGTGCCAGCTCACTGGGACAGGCGATTCCCGAGGCTTTCTTT. It specifies CASSLGQAIPEAFF. The V call is TRBV18, the J call TRBJ1-1; 8 bases line up with TRBD1. CDR1 is KGHSH and CDR2 is LQKENI in the germline V gene. This CDR3 contains 14 residues. V shed 4 bases and J 11 bases; nucleotides not matched to a gene: 12.

This clone was recorded only once. The chain couples TRBV28 to TRBJ1-5; the D is unclear. CDR3 length: 15 residues. V lost 2 bases and J 3 bases, leaving 11 bases between the germline ends. Per germline, CDR1 MDHEN and CDR2 SYDVKM. CDR3 region: CASSLMTGSNQPQHF. The DNA for the CDR3 is TGTGCCAGCAGTTTAATGACCGGGTCCAATCAGCCCCAGCATTTT.

This clone has only a few counts. The CDR3 reads CATYGQGASRLTGELFF. The CDR3 DNA is TGTGCCACCTACGGACAGGGAGCCTCGAGGCTTACCGGGGAGCTGTTTTTT. V usage is TRBV10-3 and J usage is TRBJ2-2, with 8 positions matching TRBD1. V trimming: 10 bases; J trimming: 5 bases; junction bases outside the gene matches: 18. The V gene's germline CDR1 is ENHRY and CDR2 SYGVKD. The CDR3 contains 17 residues.

V gene TRBV11-3 combines with J gene TRBJ1-1, with TRBD1 matching 7 bases. Germline-derived CDR1 and CDR2 are SGHNT and YENEEA. This CDR3 contains 14 residues. Trimming removed 2 bases from V and 1 base from J; junction bases left unmatched: 1. This chain's CDR3 is CASSLQGGNTEAFF. Written as DNA, the CDR3 is TGTGCCAGCAGCTTACAGGGGGGGAACACTGAAGCTTTCTTT.

This clone was seen once. The genes are TRBV28 and TRBJ1-1; maybe TRBD1 (6 bases). Trimming took 6 bases from V and 4 from J, leaving 18 bases between them. This CDR3 is 15 amino acids long. Per germline, CDR1 MDHEN and CDR2 SYDVKM. CDR3 amino acids: CASRVPGARGTEAFF. CDR3 DNA sequence: TGTGCCAGCAGGGTCCCAGGGGCCCGGGGCACTGAAGCTTTCTTT.

The rearrangement uses TRBV9 and TRBJ2-5; a weak D match, TRBD2 (5 bases). This CDR3 spans 15 amino acids. Deletions cut 0 bases from V and 3 bases from J, with 12 bases between. Looked up from germline, CDR1 is SGDLS and CDR2 is YYNGEE. This CDR3 reads CASSVGGLFKETQYF. CDR3 in DNA: TGTGCCAGCAGCGTAGGAGGGCTATTCAAAGAGACCCAGTACTTC.

The chain uses TRBV6-6 and TRBJ1-1; D perhaps matches TRBD1 (6 bases). Per the germline V gene, CDR1 is MNHNY and CDR2 is SVGAGI (reference sequence). This CDR3 has 14 amino acids. The V end was cut by 2 bases, the J end by 2 bases, with 9 bases between. The CDR3 protein is CASSYDGGNTEAFF. In DNA, the CDR3 is TGTGCCAGCAGTTACGATGGGGGCAACACTGAAGCTTTCTTT.

The chain's CDR3 is CAISSHRETIYF. DNA of the CDR3: TGTGCCATCAGTTCTCACAGGGAGACCATATATTTT. The genes are TRBV10-3 and TRBJ1-3, with a possible D match to TRBD1 (6 bases). Germline V lookup: CDR1 ENHRY, CDR2 SYGVKD. V was trimmed by 5 bases and J by 10 bases, leaving 12 bases between them. The CDR3 runs to 12 residues.